Listed here is a single T cell receptor beta chain. Libraries were prepared by immunoSEQ multiplex PCR; TCRdb keeps only in-frame clonotypes and omits some of them. Of over 75,000 clones listed, roughly 91% are singletons. The sample is drawn from a study of control samples from healthy donors and cancer patients. Germline V gene sequence: CDR1 MNHNY, CDR2 SVGAGI (reference sequence). Trimming took 4 bases from V and 10 from J, leaving 10 bases between them. The CDR3 extends over 11 amino acids. V is TRBV6-6 and J is TRBJ1-1; D is unclear. The sequence came from a man aged 25-40 years in good health. Sequences were obtained from blood. The CDR3 coding sequence is TGTGCCAGCAGTTTCGGGAATGGAGCTTTCTTT. Residues: CASSFGNGAFF.